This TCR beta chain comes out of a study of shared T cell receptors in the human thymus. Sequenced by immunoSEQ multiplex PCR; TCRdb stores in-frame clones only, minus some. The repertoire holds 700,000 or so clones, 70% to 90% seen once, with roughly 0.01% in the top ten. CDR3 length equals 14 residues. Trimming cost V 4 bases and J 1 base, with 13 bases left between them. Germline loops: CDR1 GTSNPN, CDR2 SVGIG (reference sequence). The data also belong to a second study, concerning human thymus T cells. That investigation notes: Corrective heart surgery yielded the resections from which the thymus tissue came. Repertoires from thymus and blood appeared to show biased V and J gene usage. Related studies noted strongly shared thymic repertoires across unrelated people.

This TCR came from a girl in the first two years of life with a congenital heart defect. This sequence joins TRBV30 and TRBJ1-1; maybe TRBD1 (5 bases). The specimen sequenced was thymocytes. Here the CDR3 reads CAWTPRQKNTEAFF. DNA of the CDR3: TGTGCCTGGACCCCCAGACAGAAGAACACTGAAGCTTTCTTT.